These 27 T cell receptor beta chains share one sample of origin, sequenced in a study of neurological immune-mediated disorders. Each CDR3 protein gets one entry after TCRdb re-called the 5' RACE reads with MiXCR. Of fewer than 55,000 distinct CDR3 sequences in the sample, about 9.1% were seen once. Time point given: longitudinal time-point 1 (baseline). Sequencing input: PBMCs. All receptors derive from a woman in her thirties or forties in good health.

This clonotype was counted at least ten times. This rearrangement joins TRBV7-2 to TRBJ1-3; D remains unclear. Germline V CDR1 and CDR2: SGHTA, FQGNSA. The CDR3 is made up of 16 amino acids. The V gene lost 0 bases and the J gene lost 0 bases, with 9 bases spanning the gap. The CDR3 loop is CASSLAPGDSGNTIYF. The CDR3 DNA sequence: TGTGCCAGCAGCTTAGCGCCCGGGGACTCTGGAAACACCATATATTTT.

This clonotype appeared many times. The CDR3 here is CATSDLTGPGANVLTF. In DNA form, the CDR3 reads TGTGCCACCAGTGATTTGACGGGGCCTGGGGCCAACGTCCTGACTTTC. This chain connects TRBV24-1 to TRBJ2-6; D is perhaps TRBD1 or TRBD2 (5 bases each). The V and J ends lost 0 bases and 2 bases respectively, with 7 bases between them. There are 16 residues in the CDR3. CDR1 KGHDR and CDR2 SFDVKD come from the germline V gene.

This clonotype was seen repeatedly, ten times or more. CDR3 amino acids: CASSPWTGDEQYF. Written as DNA, the CDR3 is TGTGCCAGCAGCCCTTGGACAGGGGACGAGCAGTACTTC. The chain recombines TRBV9 with TRBJ2-7; 9 bases agree with TRBD1. From germline, CDR1 is SGDLS and CDR2 YYNGEE. The V and J ends lost 4 bases and 5 bases, in that order; junction bases with no gene match: 4. The CDR3 is made up of 13 amino acids.

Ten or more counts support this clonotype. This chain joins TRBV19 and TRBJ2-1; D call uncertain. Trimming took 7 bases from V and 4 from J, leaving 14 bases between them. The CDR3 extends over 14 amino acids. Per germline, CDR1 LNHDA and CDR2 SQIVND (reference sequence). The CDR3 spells CASKAESSYNEQFF. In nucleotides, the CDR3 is TGTGCCAGTAAGGCCGAGAGTTCTTACAATGAGCAGTTCTTC.

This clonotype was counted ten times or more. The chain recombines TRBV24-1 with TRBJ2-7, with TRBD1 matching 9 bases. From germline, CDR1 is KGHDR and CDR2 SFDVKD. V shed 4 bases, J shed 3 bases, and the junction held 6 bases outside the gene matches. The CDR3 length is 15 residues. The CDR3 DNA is TGTGCCACCAGTGACCCCGGGACAGGGATCTACGAGCAGTACTTC. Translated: CATSDPGTGIYEQYF.

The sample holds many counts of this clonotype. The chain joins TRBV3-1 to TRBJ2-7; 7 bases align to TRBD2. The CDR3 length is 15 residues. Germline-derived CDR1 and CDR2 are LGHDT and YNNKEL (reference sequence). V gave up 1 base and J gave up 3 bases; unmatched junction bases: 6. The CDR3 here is CASSQGAQRGYEQYF. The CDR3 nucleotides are TGTGCCAGCAGCCAAGGGGCACAGCGGGGCTACGAGCAGTACTTC.

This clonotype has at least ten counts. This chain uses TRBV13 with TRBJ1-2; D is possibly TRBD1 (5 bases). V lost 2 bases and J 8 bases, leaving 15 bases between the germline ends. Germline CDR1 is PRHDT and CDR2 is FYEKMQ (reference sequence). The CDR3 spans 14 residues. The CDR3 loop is CASSLQGGIGGYTF. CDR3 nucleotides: TGTGCCAGCAGCTTACAGGGAGGGATAGGAGGCTACACCTTC. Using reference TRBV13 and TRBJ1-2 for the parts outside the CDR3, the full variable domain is AAGVIQSPRHLIKEKRETATLKCYPIPRHDTVYWYQQGPGQDPQFLISFYEKMQSDKGSIPDRFSAQQFSDYHSELNMSSLELGDSALYFCASSLQGGIGGYTFGSGTRLTVV.

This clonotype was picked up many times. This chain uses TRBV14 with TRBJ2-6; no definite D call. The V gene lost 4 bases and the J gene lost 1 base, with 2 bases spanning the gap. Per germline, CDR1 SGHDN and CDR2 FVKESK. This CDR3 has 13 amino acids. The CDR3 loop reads CASSLSGANVLTF. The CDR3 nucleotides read TGTGCCAGCAGCCTATCTGGGGCCAACGTCCTGACTTTC.

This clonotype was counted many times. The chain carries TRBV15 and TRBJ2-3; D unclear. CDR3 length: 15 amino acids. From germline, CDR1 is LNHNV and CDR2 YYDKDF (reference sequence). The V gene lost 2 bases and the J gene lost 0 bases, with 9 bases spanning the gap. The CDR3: CATSRRRPSTDTQYF. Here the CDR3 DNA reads TGTGCCACCAGCAGAAGGCGGCCTAGCACAGATACGCAGTATTTT.

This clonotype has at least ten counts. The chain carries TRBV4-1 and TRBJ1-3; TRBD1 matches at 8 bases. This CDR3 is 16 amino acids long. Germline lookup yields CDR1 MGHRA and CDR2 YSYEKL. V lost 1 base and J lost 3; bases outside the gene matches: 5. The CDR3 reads CASSQGLTGGGNTIYF. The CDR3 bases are TGCGCCAGCAGCCAAGGATTAACAGGGGGTGGAAACACCATATATTTT.

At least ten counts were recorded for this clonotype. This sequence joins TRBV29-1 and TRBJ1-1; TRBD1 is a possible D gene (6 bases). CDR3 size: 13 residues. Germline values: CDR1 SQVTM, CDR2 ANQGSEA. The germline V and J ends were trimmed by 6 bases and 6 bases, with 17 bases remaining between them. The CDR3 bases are TGCAGCGTCTTACAGGGAAGCGGGCCTGAAGCTTTCTTT. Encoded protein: CSVLQGSGPEAFF.

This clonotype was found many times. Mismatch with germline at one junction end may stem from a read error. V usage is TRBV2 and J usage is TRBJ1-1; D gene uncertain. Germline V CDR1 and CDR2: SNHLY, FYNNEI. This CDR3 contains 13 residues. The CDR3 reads CASSPPSIFLLLW. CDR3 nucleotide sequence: TGTGCCAGCAGTCCGCCATCCATTTTCCTCCTTCTGTGG.

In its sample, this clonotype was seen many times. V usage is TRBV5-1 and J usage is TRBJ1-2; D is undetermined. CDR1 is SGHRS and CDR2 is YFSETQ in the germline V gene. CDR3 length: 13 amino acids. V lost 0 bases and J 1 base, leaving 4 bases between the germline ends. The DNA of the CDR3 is TGCGCCAGCAGCTTGGAGGGTAACTATGGCTACACCTTC. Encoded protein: CASSLEGNYGYTF.

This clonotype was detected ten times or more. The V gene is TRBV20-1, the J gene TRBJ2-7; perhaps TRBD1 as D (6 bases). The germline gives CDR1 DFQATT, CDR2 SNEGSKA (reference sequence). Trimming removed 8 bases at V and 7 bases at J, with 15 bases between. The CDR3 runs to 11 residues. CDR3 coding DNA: TGCAGTACAGGGCTAGGGGGTGAGCAGTACTTC. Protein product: CSTGLGGEQYF.

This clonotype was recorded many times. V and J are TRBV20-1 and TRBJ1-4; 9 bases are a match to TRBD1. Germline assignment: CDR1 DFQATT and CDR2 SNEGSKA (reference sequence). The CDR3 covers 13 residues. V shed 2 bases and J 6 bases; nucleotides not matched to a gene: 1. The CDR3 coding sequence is TGCAGTGCTAGAAGGGACAGGGATGAAAAACTGTTTTTT. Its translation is CSARRDRDEKLFF.

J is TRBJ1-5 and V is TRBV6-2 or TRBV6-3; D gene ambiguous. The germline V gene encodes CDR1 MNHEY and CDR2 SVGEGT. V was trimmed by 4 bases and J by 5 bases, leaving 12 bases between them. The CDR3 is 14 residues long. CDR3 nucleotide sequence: TGTGCCAGCAGTTCTTACCGGCCCGATCAGCCCCAGCATTTT. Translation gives CASSSYRPDQPQHF.

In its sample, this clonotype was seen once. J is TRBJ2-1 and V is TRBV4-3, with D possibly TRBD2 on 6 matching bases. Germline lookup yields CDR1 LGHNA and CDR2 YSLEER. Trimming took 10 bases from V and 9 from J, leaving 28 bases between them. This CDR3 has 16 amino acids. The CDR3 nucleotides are TGCGCCATCATCCAAGAGGGCGCAGCGGGTTGGGGTGAGCAGTTCTTC. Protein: CAIIQEGAAGWGEQFF.

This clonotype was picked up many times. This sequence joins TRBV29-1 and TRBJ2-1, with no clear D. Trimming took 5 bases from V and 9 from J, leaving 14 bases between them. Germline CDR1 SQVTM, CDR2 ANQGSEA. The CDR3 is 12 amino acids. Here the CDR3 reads CSVSVRRSEQFF. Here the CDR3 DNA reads TGCAGCGTTTCAGTTAGGCGGAGTGAGCAGTTCTTC.

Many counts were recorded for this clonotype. The CDR3 DNA reads TGTGCCAGCAGCCTTGTATACAGGGACCAAGAGACCCAGTACTTC. It codes for CASSLVYRDQETQYF. The chain links TRBV6-5 to TRBJ2-5, with D tentatively TRBD1 (6 bases). Trimming removed 6 bases from V and 0 bases from J, with 14 bases in between. Germline CDR1 reads MNHEY; CDR2 reads SVGAGI. The CDR3 sequence is 15 residues long.

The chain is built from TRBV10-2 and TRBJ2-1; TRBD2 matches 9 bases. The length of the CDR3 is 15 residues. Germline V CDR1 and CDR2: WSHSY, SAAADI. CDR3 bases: TGCGAAAGCAGTGCACTTGCGGGGGGGCGGGGTGAGCAGTTCTTC. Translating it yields CESSALAGGRGEQFF.

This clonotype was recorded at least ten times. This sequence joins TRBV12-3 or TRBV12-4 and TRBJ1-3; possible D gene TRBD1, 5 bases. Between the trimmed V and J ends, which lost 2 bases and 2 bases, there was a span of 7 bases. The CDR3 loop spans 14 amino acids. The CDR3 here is CASSLQGTGNTIYF. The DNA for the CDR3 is TGTGCCAGCAGTTTACAGGGAACTGGAAACACCATATATTTT.

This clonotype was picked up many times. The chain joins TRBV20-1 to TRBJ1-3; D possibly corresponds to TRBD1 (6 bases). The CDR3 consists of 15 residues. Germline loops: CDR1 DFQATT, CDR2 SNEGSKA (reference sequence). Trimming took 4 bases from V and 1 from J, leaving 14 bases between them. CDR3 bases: TGCAGTGCTACAGGGGTTTCTGGGTCTGGAAACACCATATATTTT. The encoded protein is CSATGVSGSGNTIYF.

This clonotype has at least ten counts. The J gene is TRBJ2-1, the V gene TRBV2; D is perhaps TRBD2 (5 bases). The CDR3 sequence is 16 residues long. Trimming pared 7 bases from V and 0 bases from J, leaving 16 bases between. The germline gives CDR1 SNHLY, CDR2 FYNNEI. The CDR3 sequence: CASISWTGISYNEQFF. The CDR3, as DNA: TGTGCCAGCATCTCTTGGACGGGGATCTCCTACAATGAGCAGTTCTTC.

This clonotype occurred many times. The CDR3 DNA sequence: TGCGCCAGCAGTGGTGAGACAGGGCACTACGAGCAGTACTTC. It yields the protein CASSGETGHYEQYF. The rearrangement links TRBV10-2 to TRBJ2-7; 7 nucleotides line up with TRBD1. CDR1 and CDR2 (germline): WSHSY, SAAADI. Trimming at V came to 4 bases and at J to 3 bases, leaving 6 bases not matched to a gene. The CDR3 is 14 residues long.

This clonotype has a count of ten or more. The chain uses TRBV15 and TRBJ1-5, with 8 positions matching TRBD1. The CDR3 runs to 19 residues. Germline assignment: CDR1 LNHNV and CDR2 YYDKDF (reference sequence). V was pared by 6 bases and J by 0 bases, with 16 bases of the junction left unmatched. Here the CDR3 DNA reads TGTGCCACCAGAAAGGGCGACAGGGGACCTGCATATAGCAATCAGCCCCAGCATTTT. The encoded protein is CATRKGDRGPAYSNQPQHF. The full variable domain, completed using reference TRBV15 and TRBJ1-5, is DAMVIQNPRYQVTQFGKPVTLSCSQTLNHNVMYWYQQKSSQAPKLLFHYYDKDFNNEADTPDNFQSRRPNTSFCFLDIRSPGLGDTAMYLCATRKGDRGPAYSNQPQHFGDGTRLSIL.

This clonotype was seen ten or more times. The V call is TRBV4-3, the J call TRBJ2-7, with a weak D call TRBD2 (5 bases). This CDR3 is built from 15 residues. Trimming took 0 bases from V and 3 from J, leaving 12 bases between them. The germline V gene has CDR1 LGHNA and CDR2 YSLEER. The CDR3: CASSQDRSGNYEQYF. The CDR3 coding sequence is TGCGCCAGCAGCCAAGATAGATCCGGGAACTACGAGCAGTACTTC.

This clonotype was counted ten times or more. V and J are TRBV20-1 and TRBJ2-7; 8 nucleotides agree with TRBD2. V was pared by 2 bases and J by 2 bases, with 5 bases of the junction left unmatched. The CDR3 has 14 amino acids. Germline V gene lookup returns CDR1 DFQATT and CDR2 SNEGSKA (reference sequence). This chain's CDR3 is CSARFPGGAYEQYF. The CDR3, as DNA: TGCAGTGCTAGATTTCCGGGGGGGGCCTACGAGCAGTACTTC.